The sequence of this T cell receptor beta chain was determined in a study of radiotherapy plus CTLA-4 blockade in lung cancer. Study overall: Overall, 18% of patients showed an objective response, while roughly 28% attained disease control. Findings of the study overall: Clones of tumor-derived TCRs expanded in blood after radiotherapy plus ipilimumab.

Some clones are missing from TCRdb's copy, which holds only in-frame ones; the method was immunoSEQ multiplex PCR. The sample lists some 23,000 clones; around 72% were seen once. Germline V gene data show CDR1 as LNHDA and CDR2 as SQIVND (reference sequence). V was pared by 4 bases and J by 8 bases, with 13 bases of the junction left unmatched. This CDR3 region has 16 residues. As concerns this clone: Its antigen is unidentified.

This sequence was found in a human donor with non-small cell lung cancer who had stable disease on radiotherapy plus ipilimumab. This chain connects TRBV19 to TRBJ2-1; TRBD2 aligns across 8 bases. The sample was peripheral blood, taken from a patient treated with radiotherapy plus ipilimumab. The CDR3 loop is CASSTVRGGRTDEQFF. The DNA of the CDR3 is TGTGCCAGTAGTACCGTCAGGGGCGGGAGGACGGATGAGCAGTTCTTC.